The TCR beta chain under discussion was sequenced for a study of OX40 agonist ivuxolimab in advanced cancers. V dropped 7 bases and J dropped 10 bases, with 20 bases sitting between them. The germline V gene encodes CDR1 SNHLY and CDR2 FYNNEI. The CDR3 runs 14 residues. Profiled with immunoSEQ multiplex PCR; TCRdb holds only in-frame clones, not every one. There are tens of thousands of clones in the sample; 70% to 90% occur only once, and 0.4% to 0.55% lies in the top ten. This clonotype was obtained from an adult with an advanced solid tumor such as melanoma, head and neck, liver or kidney cancer. This sequence joins TRBV2 and TRBJ1-5; tentative D call: TRBD1 (5 bases). The input for sequencing was CD4+ or CD8+ T cells sorted from blood, taken in a trial of the OX40 agonist ivuxolimab. CDR3 sequence reads: CASKLRDLEKPQHF. The CDR3 region has the DNA TGTGCCAGCAAGTTGCGGGACCTAGAGAAACCCCAGCATTTT.